The T cell receptor (beta chain) under discussion was sequenced for a study of shared clonotypes between healthy human individuals. Regarding the study as a whole: The expectation was that sequencing depth would affect clonotype sharing among donors.

The donors were all Caucasian adults (living in Nashville, Tennessee). The authors distributed each subset's genomic DNA evenly over several immunoSEQ plates. The sequencing of unsorted PBMC DNA took place on ten immunoSEQ deep assay plates. Assay: immunoSEQ multiplex PCR; the TCRdb copy retains only in-frame clones and omits some. The data show 400,000 to 600,000 clones, 70% to 80% seen once. This clone was seen a few times. What it recognizes is unknown. The germline V gene encodes CDR1 SQVTM and CDR2 ANQGSEA. V shed 4 bases and J shed 4 bases, with 14 bases lying between them. The CDR3 extends over 14 amino acids.

The rearrangement links TRBV29-1 to TRBJ2-1; a possible D gene is TRBD2 (6 bases). This receptor was identified in a woman between 40 and 55 years old in good health. Some clones in this sample may be carry-over from other donors' samples. The sample was PBMCs. The CDR3 sequence: CSVGPSGGYNEQFF. CDR3 coding DNA: TGCAGCGTTGGCCCCAGCGGAGGGTACAATGAGCAGTTCTTC.